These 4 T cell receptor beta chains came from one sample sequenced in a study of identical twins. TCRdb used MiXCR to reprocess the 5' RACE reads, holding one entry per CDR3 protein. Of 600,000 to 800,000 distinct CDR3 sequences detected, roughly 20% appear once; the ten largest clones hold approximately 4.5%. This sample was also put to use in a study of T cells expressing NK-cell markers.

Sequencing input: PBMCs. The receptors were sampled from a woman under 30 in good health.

The CDR3 coding sequence is TGTGCCAGCGTGGGACAGGGAGACTATGGCTACACCTTC. It is translated as CASVGQGDYGYTF. The chain is built from TRBV2 and TRBJ1-2, with 9 bases aligning to TRBD1. The CDR3 consists of 13 residues. Unmatched junction bases numbered 4, after V lost 8 bases and J lost 3 bases. The germline CDR1 and CDR2 sequences are SNHLY and FYNNEI.

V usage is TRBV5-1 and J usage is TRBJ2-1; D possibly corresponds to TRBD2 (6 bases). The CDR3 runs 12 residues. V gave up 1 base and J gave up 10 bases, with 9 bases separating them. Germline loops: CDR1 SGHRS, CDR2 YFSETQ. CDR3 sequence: CASSLISGEQFF. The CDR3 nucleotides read TGCGCCAGCAGCTTGATTAGCGGAGAGCAGTTCTTC.

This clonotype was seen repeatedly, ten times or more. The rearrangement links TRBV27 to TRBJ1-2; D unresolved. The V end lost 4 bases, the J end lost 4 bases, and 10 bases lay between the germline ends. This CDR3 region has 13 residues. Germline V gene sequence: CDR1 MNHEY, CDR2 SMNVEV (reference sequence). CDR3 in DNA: TGTGCCAGCAGTTATCGGGGTCCCTATGGCTACACCTTC. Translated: CASSYRGPYGYTF.

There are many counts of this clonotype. In nucleotides, the CDR3 is TGCAGTGCTACGGGGGCCGGGAACACTGAAGCTTTCTTT. Translation: CSATGAGNTEAFF. The V and J genes are TRBV20-1 and TRBJ1-1, with D maybe TRBD1 (6 bases). Trimming stripped 4 bases from V and 1 base from J, with 10 bases between. Germline loops: CDR1 DFQATT, CDR2 SNEGSKA (reference sequence). The CDR3 length is 13 residues.